This passage covers 27 T cell receptor beta chains from one sample sequenced in a study of blood T cell repertoires in COVID-19. Here immunoSEQ multiplex PCR was the method, and the copy in TCRdb shows in-frame clones only, minus some. The sample has under 150,000 clones; approximately 85% are singletons. Sequenced sample: peripheral blood. The receptors originated from a woman aged 60-75 years with COVID-19, enrolled during active disease.

The rearrangement links TRBV5-5 to TRBJ1-4; D unclear. The V end was cut by 4 bases, the J end by 7 bases, with 11 bases between. CDR3 length equals 13 residues. The germline CDR1 and CDR2 sequences are SGHKS and YYEKEE (reference sequence). Here the CDR3 reads CASSHTRLEKLFF. DNA of the CDR3: TGTGCCAGCAGCCACACGCGGCTTGAAAAACTGTTTTTT.

The chain is built from TRBV6-5 and TRBJ1-2; D call uncertain. CDR3 size: 14 residues. The V end was cut by 7 bases, the J end by 3 bases, with 15 bases between. Germline V gene sequence: CDR1 MNHEY, CDR2 SVGAGI. CDR3 sequence (DNA): TGTGCCAGCACCCCGAGAGGGTACGACTATGGCTACACCTTC. It translates to CASTPRGYDYGYTF.

V and J are TRBV6-5 and TRBJ1-1, with a weak D call TRBD1 (5 bases). Germline assignment: CDR1 MNHEY and CDR2 SVGAGI. The CDR3 spans 14 residues. V lost 6 bases and J 1 base, leaving 12 bases between the germline ends. CDR3 residues: CASSVDRRNTEAFF. As DNA, the CDR3 is TGTGCCAGCAGCGTCGACAGACGGAACACTGAAGCTTTCTTT.

J is TRBJ2-1 and V is TRBV11-3; tentative D call: TRBD2 (6 bases). The CDR3 runs to 15 residues. Trimming left V 1 base short and J 6 bases short, with 13 bases between. The germline V gene encodes CDR1 SGHNT and CDR2 YENEEA. The CDR3 coding sequence is TGTGCCAGCAGCTTAGGGAGGGGCGGATTCAATGAGCAGTTCTTC. This gives the protein CASSLGRGGFNEQFF.

The chain links TRBV7-8 to TRBJ1-2; TRBD1 agrees at 9 bases. CDR3 length equals 14 residues. The germline gives CDR1 SGHVS, CDR2 FQNEAQ. Losses at the gene ends were 7 bases for V and 5 bases for J; bases not matched to a gene: 8. CDR3 sequence (DNA): TGTGCCAGCACCGATAACAGGGGGCTTTATGGCTACACCTTC. Translation gives CASTDNRGLYGYTF. The whole variable domain, filled in from reference TRBV7-8 and TRBJ1-2, reads GAGVSQSPRYKVAKRGQDVALRCDPISGHVSLFWYQQALGQGPEFLTYFQNEAQLDKSGLPSDRFFAERPEGSVSTLKIQRTQQEDSAVYLCASTDNRGLYGYTFGSGTRLTVV.

V usage is TRBV6-2 or TRBV6-3 and J usage is TRBJ1-5, with 7 positions matching TRBD1. Looked up from germline, CDR1 is MNHEY and CDR2 is SVGEGT. The trim removed 0 bases at V and 6 bases at J, leaving 8 bases unmatched. This CDR3 has 16 amino acids. The DNA for the CDR3 is TGTGCCAGCAGTTACTCGGGCAGGGGGTCAAGTCAGCCCCAGCATTTT. This sequence encodes CASSYSGRGSSQPQHF.

This clone was seen once. The chain has TRBV7-9 and TRBJ1-2; the D gene is possibly TRBD1 (5 bases). Trimming removed 5 bases at V and 2 bases at J, with 6 bases between. This CDR3 has 12 residues. Germline V lookup: CDR1 SEHNR, CDR2 FQNEAQ (reference sequence). The DNA for the CDR3 is TGTGCCAGCAGCCAGGGAAACTATGGCTACACCTTC. Protein: CASSQGNYGYTF.

The chain combines TRBV23-1 with TRBJ1-2; 9 nucleotides line up with TRBD1. TRBV23-1 is an ORF for which the function is uncertain. V was pared by 4 bases and J by 5 bases, with 17 bases of the junction left unmatched. The CDR3 covers 18 residues. The CDR3 DNA sequence: TGCGCCAGCAGTCCCCAACCGGACAGGGGCGGGAAAAAATATGGCTACACCTTC. It codes for CASSPQPDRGGKKYGYTF.

This clone appeared a few times. The CDR3: CASSYEGAPRNEQFF. The CDR3 DNA sequence: TGTGCCAGCAGTTACGAGGGGGCCCCCCGGAATGAGCAGTTCTTC. The V and J genes are TRBV6-2 or TRBV6-3 and TRBJ2-1; 7 bases line up with TRBD1. The CDR3 covers 15 residues. From germline, CDR1 is MNHEY and CDR2 SVGEGT. V lost 2 bases to trimming and J lost 7 bases; unmatched junction nucleotides: 8.

V usage is TRBV7-2 and J usage is TRBJ2-3; 13 nucleotides agree with TRBD2. Germline CDR1 reads SGHTA; CDR2 reads FQGNSA. This CDR3 spans 14 amino acids. V dropped 4 bases and J dropped 9; count of bases not matched to a gene: 4. CDR3 sequence reads: CASSSMTSGGTQYF. For the CDR3, the DNA is TGTGCCAGCAGCTCGATGACTAGCGGGGGGACGCAGTATTTT. The variable domain in full, with the rest retrieved from reference TRBV7-2 and TRBJ2-3, is GAGVSQSPSNKVTEKGKDVELRCDPISGHTALYWYRQSLGQGLEFLIYFQGNSAPDKSGLPSDRFSAERTGGSVSTLTIQRTQQEDSAVYLCASSSMTSGGTQYFGPGTRLTVL.

V is TRBV5-4 and J is TRBJ2-5; TRBD1 agrees at 8 bases. The CDR3 sequence is 14 residues long. Germline assignment: CDR1 SGHNT and CDR2 YYREEE (reference sequence). The ends lost 4 bases at V and 2 bases at J; junction bases unmatched: 4. The CDR3 DNA reads TGTGCCAGCAGCCTCCGGGACAGGCAAGAGACCCAGTACTTC. Amino acid sequence: CASSLRDRQETQYF.

V is TRBV7-2 and J is TRBJ1-5; D gene ambiguous. The CDR3 covers 16 residues. Germline CDR1 SGHTA, CDR2 FQGNSA. Deletions cut 0 bases from V and 6 bases from J, with 15 bases between. CDR3 DNA: TGTGCCAGCAGCTTAGCTTCGCTGGTCCGAGGTCAGCCCCAGCATTTT. This codes for CASSLASLVRGQPQHF.

The chain couples TRBV4-3 to TRBJ2-3, with a weak D call TRBD2 (6 bases). The CDR3 contains 18 residues. Trimming left V 1 base short and J 0 bases short, with 17 bases between. Germline V gives CDR1 LGHNA, CDR2 YSLEER. The CDR3 sequence is CASSQVSQVGGSTDTQYF. For the CDR3, the DNA is TGCGCCAGCAGCCAAGTGAGCCAGGTGGGGGGTAGCACAGATACGCAGTATTTT.

This chain connects TRBV9 to TRBJ1-4; TRBD1 matches at 7 bases. With 3 bases clipped from V and 5 bases from J, the junction kept 4 bases outside the gene matches. The CDR3 consists of 14 residues. Looked up from germline, CDR1 is SGDLS and CDR2 is YYNGEE. This chain's CDR3 is CASSGQGFNEKLFF. The CDR3 nucleotides are TGTGCCAGCAGCGGACAGGGATTCAATGAAAAACTGTTTTTT. The whole variable domain, remainder taken from reference TRBV9 and TRBJ1-4, is DSGVTQTPKHLITATGQRVTLRCSPRSGDLSVYWYQQSLDQGLQFLIQYYNGEERAKGNILERFSAQQFPDLHSELNLSSLELGDSALYFCASSGQGFNEKLFFGSGTQLSVL.

A few counts support this clone. This chain connects TRBV10-1 to TRBJ1-4, with D possibly matching TRBD1 (6 bases). Deletions cut 7 bases from V and 6 bases from J, with 9 bases between. Germline CDR1 WNHNN, CDR2 SYGVQD (reference sequence). CDR3 length: 12 residues. CDR3 sequence (DNA): TGCGCCAGCAAACAGGGATATGAAAAACTGTTTTTT. Amino acids: CASKQGYEKLFF.

V usage is TRBV14 and J usage is TRBJ1-2; tentative D call: TRBD1 (6 bases). CDR1 SGHDN and CDR2 FVKESK come from the germline V gene. The V and J ends lost 3 bases and 8 bases respectively, with 19 bases between them. The CDR3 length is 15 residues. The CDR3 spells CASSHRSGALGGYTF. The DNA of the CDR3 is TGTGCCAGCAGCCATCGGTCAGGGGCCTTAGGCGGCTACACCTTC.

The rearrangement joins TRBV5-1 to TRBJ2-5; TRBD2 aligns across 11 bases. Germline V gene sequence: CDR1 SGHRS, CDR2 YFSETQ. V trimming: 4 bases; J trimming: 0 bases; junction bases outside the gene matches: 2. The CDR3 runs to 15 residues. The CDR3 loop is CASSRTSGYQETQYF. CDR3 nucleotides: TGCGCCAGCAGCCGGACTAGCGGGTACCAAGAGACCCAGTACTTC.

V and J are TRBV27 and TRBJ1-2; TRBD1 might be the D (6 bases). The germline V gene has CDR1 MNHEY and CDR2 SMNVEV (reference sequence). The V and J ends lost 0 bases and 7 bases respectively, with 12 bases between them. There are 14 residues in the CDR3. The CDR3 region is CASSLSRGSGGYTF. The DNA for the CDR3 is TGTGCCAGCAGTTTATCAAGGGGGTCGGGTGGCTACACCTTC.

This chain joins TRBV13 and TRBJ2-3; D gene ambiguous. The CDR3 spans 15 residues. The germline V gene encodes CDR1 PRHDT and CDR2 FYEKMQ (reference sequence). Trimming took off 2 bases at V and 0 bases at J, with 9 bases between the two ends. For the CDR3, the DNA is TGTGCCAGCAGCTTATTCGCGGATAGCACAGATACGCAGTATTTT. As protein: CASSLFADSTDTQYF.

This chain links TRBV11-2 with TRBJ2-1; no definite D call. Germline CDR1 SGHAT, CDR2 FQNNGV. Trimming stripped 5 bases from V and 8 bases from J, with 10 bases between. The CDR3 has 12 amino acids. CDR3 protein: CASSEEKDEQFF. In DNA form, the CDR3 reads TGTGCCAGCAGCGAGGAAAAGGATGAGCAGTTCTTC.

The rearrangement joins TRBV5-1 to TRBJ2-3, with TRBD1 matching over 8 bases. V trimming: 3 bases; J trimming: 1 base; junction bases outside the gene matches: 7. This CDR3 is built from 16 residues. Germline CDR1 is SGHRS and CDR2 is YFSETQ. The CDR3 spells CASSSAPGQGTDTQYF. The CDR3, as DNA: TGCGCCAGCAGCTCCGCGCCGGGACAGGGCACAGATACGCAGTATTTT.

The chain has TRBV7-9 and TRBJ2-5; tentatively, D is TRBD2 (5 bases). Germline V gene lookup returns CDR1 SEHNR and CDR2 FQNEAQ (reference sequence). V lost 4 bases and J lost 0, with 9 bases in between. This CDR3 spans 14 amino acids. The CDR3 is CASSSLDYQETQYF. The DNA for the CDR3 is TGTGCCAGCAGCTCTCTGGACTACCAAGAGACCCAGTACTTC.

The rearrangement uses TRBV3-1 (or the pseudogene TRBV3-2) and TRBJ1-6; no reliable D call. The CDR3 length is 16 residues. Trimming removed 4 bases from V and 4 bases from J, with 14 bases in between. Germline values: CDR1 LGHDT, CDR2 YNNKEL (reference sequence). CDR3 protein: CASSPGSSGYNSPLHF. As DNA, the CDR3 is TGTGCCAGCAGCCCGGGGAGCAGTGGTTATAATTCACCCCTCCACTTT.

The rearrangement joins TRBV19 to TRBJ2-5, with D perhaps matching TRBD1 (6 bases). V shed 4 bases and J shed 1 base, with 13 bases lying between them. This CDR3 is built from 15 residues. Germline loops: CDR1 LNHDA, CDR2 SQIVND (reference sequence). CDR3 region: CASSKGMGAQETQYF. CDR3 DNA sequence: TGTGCCAGTAGTAAGGGGATGGGGGCCCAAGAGACCCAGTACTTC.

This chain joins TRBV5-4 and TRBJ2-1; 8 bases match TRBD2. The CDR3 totals 15 residues. The V and J ends lost 0 bases and 7 bases, in that order; junction bases with no gene match: 6. Looked up from germline, CDR1 is SGHNT and CDR2 is YYREEE (reference sequence). CDR3 bases: TGTGCCAGCAGCTTGGCCCCTACGGGGGGGAATGAGCAGTTCTTC. Its protein product is CASSLAPTGGNEQFF. Using reference TRBV5-4 and TRBJ2-1 for the parts outside the CDR3, the full variable domain is ETGVTQSPTHLIKTRGQQVTLRCSSQSGHNTVSWYQQALGQGPQFIFQYYREEENGRGNFPPRFSGLQFPNYSSELNVNALELDDSALYLCASSLAPTGGNEQFFGPGTRLTVL.

This sequence joins TRBV7-6 and TRBJ2-2, with D uncertain. V lost 1 base and J lost 2, with 5 bases in between. The CDR3 is 14 amino acids. Germline V lookup: CDR1 SGHVS, CDR2 FNYEAQ. CDR3 sequence: CASSLVGNTGELFF. The CDR3 DNA follows: TGTGCCAGCAGCTTAGTTGGCAACACCGGGGAGCTGTTTTTT.

The chain is built from TRBV9 and TRBJ2-7, with 7 bases matching TRBD2. Germline V lookup: CDR1 SGDLS, CDR2 YYNGEE. There are 16 residues in the CDR3. Losses at the gene ends were 0 bases for V and 2 bases for J; bases not matched to a gene: 8. This CDR3 reads CASSVAPRDYTYEQYF. The CDR3 nucleotides read TGTGCCAGCAGCGTAGCGCCCCGGGACTATACCTACGAGCAGTACTTC. Full variable domain (rest looked up from reference TRBV9 and TRBJ2-7): DSGVTQTPKHLITATGQRVTLRCSPRSGDLSVYWYQQSLDQGLQFLIQYYNGEERAKGNILERFSAQQFPDLHSELNLSSLELGDSALYFCASSVAPRDYTYEQYFGPGTRLTVT.